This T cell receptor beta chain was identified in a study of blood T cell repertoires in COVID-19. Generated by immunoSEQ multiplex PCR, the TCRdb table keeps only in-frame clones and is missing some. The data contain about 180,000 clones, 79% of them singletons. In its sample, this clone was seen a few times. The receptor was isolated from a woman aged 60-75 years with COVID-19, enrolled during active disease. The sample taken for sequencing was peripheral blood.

The CDR3 nucleotides read TGTGCCAGCGCGGGACTAGCGGGGTCGGGGGATACGCAGTATTTT. The encoded protein is CASAGLAGSGDTQYF. This chain links TRBV6-5 with TRBJ2-3, with 13 bases lining up with TRBD2. The CDR3 runs 15 residues. Germline V gene sequence: CDR1 MNHEY, CDR2 SVGAGI. V shed 8 bases and J 6 bases; nucleotides not matched to a gene: 8.